This T cell receptor (beta chain) was identified during a study of graft-versus-host responses after intestinal transplantation. Looking at the study overall: Multivisceral, liver-intestinal, or isolated intestinal transplants were performed in recipients. The study, taken as a whole, reports: Present in recipient marrow, GvH clones included some that appeared first in ileum or blood.

About this clone: Antigen specificity is unknown.

Here immunoSEQ multiplex PCR was the method, and the copy in TCRdb shows in-frame clones only, minus some. There are around 90,000 clones in the sample; roughly 93% occur only once, and approximately 0.2% lies in the top ten. The material was unstimulated CD4+ T cells sorted from spleen or lymph node cells, obtained before transplant. This TCR was sampled from a human donor who was the organ donor for an intestinal transplant.

The CDR3, as DNA: TGCGCCAGCAGCCGAGAGGGCTCTTTCCTCAACTATGGCTACACCTTC. Translated: CASSREGSFLNYGYTF. This chain links TRBV4-1 with TRBJ1-2; D uncertain. CDR1 is MGHRA, CDR2 YSYEKL, per germline. The ends were cut back, 4 bases at V and 2 bases at J, with 17 bases in the middle. CDR3 size: 16 residues.